The clone carrying this T cell receptor beta chain was counted at least ten times. CDR3 length: 16 residues. Germline loops: CDR1 MDHEN, CDR2 SYDVKM. V lost 2 bases, J lost 6 bases, and 4 bases stayed unmatched. The sample belongs to a study of regulatory T cells in long-lasting Graves disease. Stated time point: newly diagnosed GD, antithyroid drugs for less than 3 months. Construction of the TCR library relied on RNA isolated from PBMCs. According to the study, TCR beta libraries were built with iRepertoire HTBI primers and CDR3-region Arm-PCR. TCRdb re-called the multiplex PCR reads with MiXCR, one entry per CDR3 protein. The sample records about 470,000 distinct CDR3 sequences, 15% being singletons. These data also featured in a second study, about T cells in Graves' hyperthyroidism and ophthalmopathy.

This sample comprised peripheral blood mononuclear cells (PBMCs), obtained at new diagnosis, from a patient treated with antithyroid drugs. The sequence was obtained from a woman younger than 45 with Graves disease. J is TRBJ2-7 and V is TRBV28; 16 bases are shared with TRBD2. The CDR3 sequence is CASSLGGLAGGREQYF. For the CDR3, the DNA is TGTGCCAGCAGTTTAGGGGGACTAGCGGGAGGGCGCGAGCAGTACTTC.